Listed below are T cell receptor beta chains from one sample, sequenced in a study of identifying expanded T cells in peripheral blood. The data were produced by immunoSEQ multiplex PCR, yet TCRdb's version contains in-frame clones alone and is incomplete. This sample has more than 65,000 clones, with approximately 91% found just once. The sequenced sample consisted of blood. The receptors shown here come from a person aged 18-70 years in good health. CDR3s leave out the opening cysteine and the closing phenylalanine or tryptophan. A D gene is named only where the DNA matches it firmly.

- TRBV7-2 ASSLRRVGNEQF
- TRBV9 ASSVFEGDTGELF
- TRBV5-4 ASSAPGPQETQY
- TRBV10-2 ASRPTELTEAF
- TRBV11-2 ASSLRWDRGELF
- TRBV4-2 ASSQEGPGSTDTQY
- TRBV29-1 SVVLDSLLYGYT
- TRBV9 ASSVGGDWSSGNTIY
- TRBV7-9 ASSLGGVNTGELF
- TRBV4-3 ASSRVAGSDYEQY
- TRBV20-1 SAGQTDTQY
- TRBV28 ASNRNQPQH
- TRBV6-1 ASTPGANTGELF
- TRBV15 ATSGGASTDTQY
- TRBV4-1 ASSQDLSGRGLVVEAF
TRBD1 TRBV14 ASSRLTGTGERAKNIQY
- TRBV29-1 SVENRESETQY
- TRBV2 ASSEAFNSPLH
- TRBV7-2 ASSLGGSGGYT
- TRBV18 ASSRRGGGEAF
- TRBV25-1 ASSELLTNTGELF
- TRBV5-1 ASSLGGTQETQY
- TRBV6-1 ASSVGQNLVTNEKLF
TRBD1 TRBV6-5 ASSSGGNEQF
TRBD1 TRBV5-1 ASSLASGQENTEAF
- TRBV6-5 ASSDGGVTPQH
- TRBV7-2 ASSLWNEAYEQY
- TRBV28 ASRSPGGTEAF
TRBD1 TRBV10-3 AISERAGQGSGEQY
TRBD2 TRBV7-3 ASSLVGLASEQY
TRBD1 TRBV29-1 SAGQGDYGYT
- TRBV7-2 ASSLGGTSTDTQY
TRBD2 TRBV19 ASSERGDTGELF
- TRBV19 ASSIGAGSSGNTIY
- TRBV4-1 ASSQVGMNTEAF
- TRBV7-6 ASSLDPGVDNEQY
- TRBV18 ASSPEIQNTGELF
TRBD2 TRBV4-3 ASSYGLAGGPVDTQY
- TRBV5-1 ASSFVRGTVNTEQY
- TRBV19 ASSTLRGRRNEQF
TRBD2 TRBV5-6 ASSSASGGDTQY
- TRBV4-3 ASSQGVSNSRTDTQY
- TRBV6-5 ASSYGISDSTDTQY
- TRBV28 ASSPSGTAYSNQPQH
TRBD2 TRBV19 ASSMISGGIADIQY
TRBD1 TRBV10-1 ANSGGQGPFEYNSPLH
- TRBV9 ASSVGASGNEKLF
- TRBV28 ASSLGGSQETQY
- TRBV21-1 ASSNTGGECYEQY
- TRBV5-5 ASSLGSWPYEQY